This T cell receptor (beta chain) was observed in a study of shared clonotypes between healthy human individuals. Study findings and constraints: Lower generation probabilities were found for non-shared clonotypes than for those shared by all four donors.

CDR3 size: 14 residues. Trimming stripped 5 bases from V and 0 bases from J, with 11 bases between. The germline V gene has CDR1 SNHLY and CDR2 FYNNEI. About this clone itself: Its matching antigen is unknown.

None of the donors, who were healthy HIV-negative adults, had recently had acute infections or vaccinations. Clones were sequenced by immunoSEQ multiplex PCR, and TCRdb holds only the in-frame ones, with some missing. This table holds roughly 400,000 clones, approximately 97% found once. Sequencing used memory CD8+ T cells sorted from blood. Described subset: CD45RO+ cells pooled with CCR7-negative TemRA cells. J is TRBJ2-7 and V is TRBV2; a possible D gene is TRBD2 (5 bases). This sequence was found in a man in his thirties or forties in good health. CDR3 sequence: CASSRTGSSYEQYF. The CDR3 nucleotides are TGTGCCAGCAGTCGGACGGGGAGCTCCTACGAGCAGTACTTC.